This T cell receptor (beta chain) stems from a study of Graves' ophthalmopathy and Graves' hyperthyroidism listed by TCRdb under 2018. Looking at the study overall: Peripheral blood was collected at initial diagnosis, before any treatment. The study used TCR beta repertoire signatures to distinguish Graves' ophthalmopathy from Graves' hyperthyroidism and to predict progression to ophthalmopathy. In total, some 140 blood samples were TCR-sequenced: approximately 42 ophthalmopathy, some 75 hyperthyroidism and around 17 hyperthyroidism-to-ophthalmopathy patients. To explore V-J signatures distinguishing ophthalmopathy from hyperthyroidism, a discovery set of about a hundred patients (roughly 45 ophthalmopathy, some 55 stable hyperthyroidism) was enrolled. The independent validation cohort included about 20 hyperthyroidism patients plus 17 patients who later progressed from hyperthyroidism to ophthalmopathy. In roughly 6 hyperthyroidism patients, T-cell repertoires of thyroid tissue and blood were compared. Following sample collection, hyperthyroidism patients were given methimazole at a starting dose of 30 mg daily, and ophthalmopathy patients were given high-dose intravenous methylprednisolone. For training and testing, the 100 or so patients in the discovery cohort were randomly divided in a 7:3 ratio. On the study overall, not on this receptor specifically: In cross-validation, the 13-signature model distinguished ophthalmopathy from stable hyperthyroidism with 87.88% sensitivity and 81% to 82% specificity, while in the test set the corresponding values were about 80% and 75%. In validation, the model predicted ophthalmopathy progression with about 71% sensitivity and 72.22% specificity; approximately 12 predicted patients were CT-confirmed with GO in a median of 6.5 months. Sample size was not statistically predetermined, and group allocation was not concealed from the investigators. Most of the expanded thyroid clonotypes with a frequency above 0.001 were also detected in blood, and it was suggested that the thyroid immune response may be reflected by blood repertoires.

There are 15 amino acids in the CDR3, from cysteine to phenylalanine inclusive. The CDR3 DNA has 45 bases and is translated from base 1. The V end loses 2 bases and the J end loses 3 bases, and a stretch of 10 bases separates them. CDR1 SGHVS and CDR2 FQNEAQ are derived from the germline V gene. Comments on this clonotype: The antigen this receptor binds is unknown. Per-base qualities were not stored, and no clone one base away is much larger.

For repertoire sequencing, the TCR beta CDR3 regions were amplified from RNA transcripts. A first-round RT-PCR used HTBI primers with the Qiagen OneStep RT-PCR kit, followed by a second-round multiplex PCR, size selection and purification. Libraries were sequenced paired-end with 100 bp reads on an Illumina HiSeq2000. Per the authors' processing: SOAPnuke was used for read processing, and reads with adapters, uncalled bases, a mean Phred below 15, or no exact constant-primer or identifier match were discarded. COPE v1.2.5 was used to merge the high-quality paired reads. Unique nucleotide sequences were defined as clonotypes and aligned to IMGT TRB V, D and J references using MiTCR v1.1. The analysis was limited to V-J combinations with a frequency above 0.0001, which together covered approximately 99% of the repertoires. For each V-J combination, a TCR clonal expansion and chaos score was defined as the ratio of F50 clonal expansion to chaos observed in the TCRdist matrix. Welch's t-statistics and random forest were used to reduce the features to about 14 V-J combinations, which were then used as input to a naive Bayes classifier. The similarity between thyroid and blood repertoires was quantified using the Morisita-Horn index. The public reads were reanalyzed by TCRdb: fastp trimming at Q25, MiXCR alignment, in-frame beta chains only. Rows merge per CDR3 protein into single entries with the most common DNA and genes. What appears here as the V and J calls and clone size reflects TCRdb's work, not the paper's. The sample table contains approximately 480,000 distinct CDR3 sequences; only one count was recorded for approximately 15% of them. The biggest ten clones account for about 10% of the sample.

Patients with ophthalmopathy had moderately to severely active disease, with a Clinical Activity Score of 3 or more, a NOSPECS grade of 4 or more, and a disease duration of less than 3 months. Patients with other autoimmune diseases, uncontrolled infections, pregnancy or lactation were excluded. Diagnosis was based on clinical symptoms, serum thyroxine, TRAb, thyroid ultrasound and orbital computed tomography. Ficoll-Paque density gradient centrifugation was used to isolate PBMCs from about 9.4 ml of fresh peripheral blood. Total RNA was extracted using Trizol reagent, and RNA quality was checked on an Agilent 2100 Bioanalyzer.

This receptor was taken from a woman in her 30s with Graves' ophthalmopathy. Donor details come from another sample of the same person, matched by shared clones. Recombination connected TRBV7-8 to TRBJ2-2, with the D segment identity uncertain. Sequenced: blood. CDR3 loop: CASSLSARDTGELFF. The DNA sequence follows: TGTGCCAGCAGCTTATCCGCCCGAGACACCGGGGAGCTGTTTTTT. When the CDR3 is completed using the reference TRBV7-8 and TRBJ2-2 genes on either side, the full variable domain is GAGVSQSPRYKVAKRGQDVALRCDPISGHVSLFWYQQALGQGPEFLTYFQNEAQLDKSGLPSDRFFAERPEGSVSTLKIQRTQQEDSAVYLCASSLSARDTGELFFGEGSRLTVL.